Each of the 5 T cell receptor beta chains below was sequenced from the same sample in a study of cytomegalovirus exposure and HLA in healthy donors. PCR amplification relied on 60 Vbeta primers (plus 13 Jbeta primers). The data were produced by immunoSEQ multiplex PCR, yet TCRdb's version contains in-frame clones alone and is incomplete. The table includes over 110,000 clones, around 80% detected once. The sequenced sample consisted of PBMCs. Receptors were obtained from a man aged 35 to 55 in good health and CMV-seronegative.

The chain combines TRBV6-5 with TRBJ1-3; D unresolved. Trimming left V 2 bases short and J 3 bases short, with 11 bases between. The CDR3 extends over 15 amino acids. Germline CDR1 reads MNHEY; CDR2 reads SVGAGI. CDR3 in DNA: TGTGCCAGCAGTTACGGAGGAGTAAGTGGAAACACCATATATTTT. Its protein is CASSYGGVSGNTIYF.

This chain links TRBV9 with TRBJ2-1, with D hard to call. Germline V gene sequence: CDR1 SGDLS, CDR2 YYNGEE. V lost 0 bases and J lost 6, with 10 bases in between. CDR3 length: 14 residues. This CDR3 reads CASSVDTIFNEQFF. The CDR3 region has the DNA TGTGCCAGCAGCGTAGACACTATCTTCAATGAGCAGTTCTTC.

The chain has TRBV10-3 and TRBJ2-7; a weak D match, TRBD2 (6 bases). Germline CDR1 reads ENHRY; CDR2 reads SYGVKD. The ends were cut back, 6 bases at V and 5 bases at J, with 20 bases in the middle. CDR3 length equals 15 residues. The CDR3 DNA follows: TGTGCCATCAGAGACCGGGAGCTCGAAGGGGACGAGCAGTACTTC. Translation: CAIRDRELEGDEQYF.

This clone was seen more than once but under ten times. The genes are TRBV11-2 and TRBJ1-2; possible D gene TRBD1, 5 bases. Trimming removed 1 base at V and 2 bases at J, with 5 bases between. CDR1 and CDR2 from the germline V gene are SGHAT and FQNNGV. CDR3 length equals 13 residues. As DNA, the CDR3 is TGTGCCAGCAGCTTAGGACAGAACTATGGCTACACCTTC. Translating gives CASSLGQNYGYTF.

The chain combines TRBV11-2 with TRBJ2-5; a possible D gene is TRBD1 (5 bases). This CDR3 spans 13 amino acids. V lost 5 bases to trimming and J lost 2 bases, with 9 bases between them. Germline CDR1 reads SGHAT; CDR2 reads FQNNGV. The CDR3 sequence is CASSPRVQETQYF. Written as DNA, the CDR3 is TGTGCCAGCAGCCCCAGGGTTCAAGAGACCCAGTACTTC.